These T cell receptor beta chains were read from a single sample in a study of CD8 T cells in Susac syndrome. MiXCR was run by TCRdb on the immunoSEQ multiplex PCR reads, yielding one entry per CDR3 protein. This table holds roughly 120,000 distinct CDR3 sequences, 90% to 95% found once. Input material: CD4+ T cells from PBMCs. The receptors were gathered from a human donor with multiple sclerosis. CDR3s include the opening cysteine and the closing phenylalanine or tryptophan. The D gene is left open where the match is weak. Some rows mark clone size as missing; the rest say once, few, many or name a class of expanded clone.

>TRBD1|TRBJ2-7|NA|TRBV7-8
TGTGCCAGCAGCCGGGGGACAGGGAACTACGAGCAGTACTTC
CASSRGTGNYEQYF
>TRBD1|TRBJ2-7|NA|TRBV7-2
TGTGCCAGCAGCTCGCCGAGAGGGGGCCCCTACGAGCAGTACTTC
CASSSPRGGPYEQYF
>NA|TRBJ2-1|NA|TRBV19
TGTGCCAGTAGTACGCGAGCGGAGCAGTTCTTC
CASSTRAEQFF
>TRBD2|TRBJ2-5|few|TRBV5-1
TGTGCCAGCAGCTTAGCGGGGGGCCAAGAGACCCAGTACTTC
CASSLAGGQETQYF
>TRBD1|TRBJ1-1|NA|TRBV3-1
TGTGCCAGCAGCCAACCAGGGGGTGTTATGGCTTTCTTT
CASSQPGGVMAFF
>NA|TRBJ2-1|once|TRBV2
TGTGCCAGCAGAGTGGGACTCAATGAGCAGTTCTTC
CASRVGLNEQFF
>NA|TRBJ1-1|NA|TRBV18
TGTGCCAGCTCACCACAATCGAACACTGAAGCTTTCTTT
CASSPQSNTEAFF
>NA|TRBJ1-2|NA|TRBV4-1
TGCGCCAGCAGCCAAGATAGGGCAGTCAACTATGGCTACACCTTC
CASSQDRAVNYGYTF
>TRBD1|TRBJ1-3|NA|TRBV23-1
TGCGCCAGCAGCCCCGACAGGGAAGCCGGAAACACCATATATTTT
CASSPDREAGNTIYF
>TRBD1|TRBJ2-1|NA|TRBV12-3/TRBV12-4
TGTGCCAGCAGTCGGCCGGGACAGGGTATCAATGAGCAGTTCTTC
CASSRPGQGINEQFF
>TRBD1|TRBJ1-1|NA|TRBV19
TGTGCCAGTACCATCGGACAGGGGGCATACACTGAAGCTTTCTTT
CASTIGQGAYTEAFF
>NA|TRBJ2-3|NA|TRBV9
TGTGCCAGCAGCCTATATAGGGGGGAGACAGATACGCAGTATTTT
CASSLYRGETDTQYF
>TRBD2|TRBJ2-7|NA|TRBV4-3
TGCGCCAGCAGCCAAGCCCAAGCGGGGGACTACGAGCAGTACTTC
CASSQAQAGDYEQYF